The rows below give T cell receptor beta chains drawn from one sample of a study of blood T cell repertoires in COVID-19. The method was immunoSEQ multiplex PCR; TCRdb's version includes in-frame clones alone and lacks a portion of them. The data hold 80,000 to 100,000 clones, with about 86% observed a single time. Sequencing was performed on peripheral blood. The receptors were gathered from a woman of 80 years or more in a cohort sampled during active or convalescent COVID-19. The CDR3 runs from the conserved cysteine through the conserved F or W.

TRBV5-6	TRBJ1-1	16	CASSYPGGEWNTEAFF
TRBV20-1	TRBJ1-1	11	CLTGLNTEAFF
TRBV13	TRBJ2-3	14	CASSTTSGRDTQYF
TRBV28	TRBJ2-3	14	CASSSATGRHTQYF
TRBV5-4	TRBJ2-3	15	CASSLRREALGTQYF
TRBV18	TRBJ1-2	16	CASSPRDSQTNYGYTF
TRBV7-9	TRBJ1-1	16	CASSLAGGALGTEAFF
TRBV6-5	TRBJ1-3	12	CASGQPGNTIYF
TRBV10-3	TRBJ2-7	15	CAISEPKTGSYEQYF
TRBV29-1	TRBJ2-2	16	CSVPRGQGLNTGELFF
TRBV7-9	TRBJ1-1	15	CASSLGTGLSTEAFF
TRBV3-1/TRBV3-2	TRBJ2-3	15	CASSPLERSTDTQYF
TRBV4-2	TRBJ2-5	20	CASPRCRACPSRGYQETQYF
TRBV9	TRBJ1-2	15	CASSPEEGPRRGYTF
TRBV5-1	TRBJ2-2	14	CASSSQGGTGELFF
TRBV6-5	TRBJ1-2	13	CALARGIGYGYTF
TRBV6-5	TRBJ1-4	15	CASSPRTGTNEKLFF
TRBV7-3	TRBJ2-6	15	CASRQGSTGANVLTF
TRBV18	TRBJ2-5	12	CASSASGETQYF
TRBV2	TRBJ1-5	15	CASTWGQNSNQPQHF
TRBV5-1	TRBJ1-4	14	CASSIQGVNEKLFF
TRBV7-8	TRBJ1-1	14	CASSWDRGNTEAFF
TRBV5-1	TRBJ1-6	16	CASSLIGQASMEPLHF
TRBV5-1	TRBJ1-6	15	CASSLVGQGGPPLHF
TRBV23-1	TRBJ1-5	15	CASSQTGGRFQPQHF
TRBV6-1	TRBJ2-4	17	CASSEAGTRSGKNIQYF
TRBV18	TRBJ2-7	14	CASSPDTIAYEQYF
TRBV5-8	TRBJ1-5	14	CASSRGQGNQPQHF
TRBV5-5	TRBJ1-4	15	CASSLATHENEKLFF
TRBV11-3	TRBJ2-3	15	CASSLNLAGIDTQYF
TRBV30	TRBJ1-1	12	CAQKGGVAEAFF
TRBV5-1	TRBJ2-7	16	CASSASGRAEGGEQYF
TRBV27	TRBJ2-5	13	CASSKQGAETQYF
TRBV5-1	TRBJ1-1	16	CASSLEETGVNTEAFF
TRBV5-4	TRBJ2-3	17	CASSPGTSGISTDTQYF
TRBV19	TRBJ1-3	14	CASSYTVSGNTIYF
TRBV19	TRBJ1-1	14	CASSVQGWGTEAFF